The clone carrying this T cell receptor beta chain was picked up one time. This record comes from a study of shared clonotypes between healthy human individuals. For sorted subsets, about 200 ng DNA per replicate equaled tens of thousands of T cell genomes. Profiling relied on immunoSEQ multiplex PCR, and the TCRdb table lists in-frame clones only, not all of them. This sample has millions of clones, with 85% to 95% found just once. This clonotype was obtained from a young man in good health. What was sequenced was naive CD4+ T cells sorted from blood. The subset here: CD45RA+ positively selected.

The DNA for the CDR3 is TGCGCCAGCAGCCAAGTGGCGGGGGTCTCCTACGAGCAGTACTTC. The encoded protein is CASSQVAGVSYEQYF. The V gene is TRBV4-1, the J gene TRBJ2-7; 7 bases line up with TRBD2. Germline values: CDR1 MGHRA, CDR2 YSYEKL. J was trimmed by 0 bases and V by 1 base; bases with no gene match: 3. The CDR3 extends over 15 amino acids.